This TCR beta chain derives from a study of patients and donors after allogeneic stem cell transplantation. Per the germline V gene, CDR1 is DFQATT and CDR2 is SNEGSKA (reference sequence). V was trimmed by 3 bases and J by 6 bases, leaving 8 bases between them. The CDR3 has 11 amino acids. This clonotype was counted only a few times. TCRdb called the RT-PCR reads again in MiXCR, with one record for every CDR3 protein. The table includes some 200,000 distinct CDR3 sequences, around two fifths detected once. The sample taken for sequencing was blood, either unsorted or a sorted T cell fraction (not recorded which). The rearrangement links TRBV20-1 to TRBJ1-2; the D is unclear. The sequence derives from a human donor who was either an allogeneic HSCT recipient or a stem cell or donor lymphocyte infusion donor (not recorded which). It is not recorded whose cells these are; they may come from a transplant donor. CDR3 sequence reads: CSASSVDGYTF. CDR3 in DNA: TGCAGTGCTAGCTCGGTAGATGGCTACACCTTC.